This TCR beta chain was retrieved from a study of T cell changes during pregnancy in multiple sclerosis (dated by TCRdb to the late 2010s). Turning to the overall study: The study examined how the T cell repertoire changed over the course of pregnancy in women with multiple sclerosis.

The receptor library was made with the immunoSEQ multiplex PCR assay. TCRdb stores this immuneACCESS table with in-frame sequences only. Part of the clones is absent; in the studies checked, under half of the shortfall reflects unresolved V genes, and no reason is known for the rest. Counted in this sample were roughly 45,000 clones; approximately 95% of them appeared once. The ten largest clones capture over 4.5% of the sample. Looking up the germline V gene (reference sequence) yields CDR1 MNHEY and CDR2 SMNVEV. Compared with germline, V lacks 11 bases and J lacks 3 bases; bases without a gene match: 9. The CDR3 numbers 13 residues from cysteine through phenylalanine. The read is trimmed to its CDR3 DNA, 39 bases read in frame from base 1. To note about this clone: Its specific antigen is unknown. Per-base qualities were not stored, and no clone one base away is much larger.

The sequence was collected from a female donor with multiple sclerosis, enrolled in a pregnancy study. The V and J genes are TRBV27 and TRBJ2-7; TRBD2 fits 8 bases in the junction. The source material was CD8+ T cells from peripheral blood mononuclear cells, sampled in the first trimester of pregnancy. The CDR3 reads as follows: CAVGQAGGYEQYF. The bases are TGTGCCGTCGGCCAGGCGGGGGGCTACGAGCAGTACTTC.